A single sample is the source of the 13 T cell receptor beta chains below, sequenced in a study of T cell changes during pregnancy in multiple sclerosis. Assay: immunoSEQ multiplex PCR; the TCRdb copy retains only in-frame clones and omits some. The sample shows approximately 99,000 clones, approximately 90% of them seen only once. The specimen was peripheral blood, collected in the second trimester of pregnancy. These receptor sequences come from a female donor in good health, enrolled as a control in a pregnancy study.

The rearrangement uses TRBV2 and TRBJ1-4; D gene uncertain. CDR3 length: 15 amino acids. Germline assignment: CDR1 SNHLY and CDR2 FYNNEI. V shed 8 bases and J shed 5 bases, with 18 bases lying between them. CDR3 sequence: CASRAPLVLNEKLFF. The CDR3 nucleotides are TGTGCCAGCCGAGCCCCGTTGGTCCTCAATGAAAAACTGTTTTTT.

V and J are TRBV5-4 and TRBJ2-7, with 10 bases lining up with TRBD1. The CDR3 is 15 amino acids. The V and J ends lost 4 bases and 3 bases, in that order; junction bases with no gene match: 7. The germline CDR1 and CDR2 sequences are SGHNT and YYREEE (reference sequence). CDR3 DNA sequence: TGTGCCAGCAGCCGCATCGGGACAGGGGACTACGAGCAGTACTTC. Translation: CASSRIGTGDYEQYF.

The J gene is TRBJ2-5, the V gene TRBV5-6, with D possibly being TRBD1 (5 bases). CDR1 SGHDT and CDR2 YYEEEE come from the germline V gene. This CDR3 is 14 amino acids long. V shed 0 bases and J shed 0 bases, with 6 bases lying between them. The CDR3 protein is CASSLAGYQETQYF. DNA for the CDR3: TGTGCCAGCAGCTTGGCAGGGTACCAAGAGACCCAGTACTTC.

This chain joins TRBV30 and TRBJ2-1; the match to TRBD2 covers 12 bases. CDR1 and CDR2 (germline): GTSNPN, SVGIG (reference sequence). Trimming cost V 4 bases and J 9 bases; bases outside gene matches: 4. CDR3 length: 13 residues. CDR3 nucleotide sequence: TGTGCCTGGATTTCTAGCGGGAGGGGTGAGCAGTTCTTC. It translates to CAWISSGRGEQFF.

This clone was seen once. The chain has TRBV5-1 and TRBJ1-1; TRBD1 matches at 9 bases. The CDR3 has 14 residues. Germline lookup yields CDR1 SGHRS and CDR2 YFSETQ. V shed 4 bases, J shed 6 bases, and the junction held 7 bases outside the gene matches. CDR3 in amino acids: CASSPDRGASEAFF. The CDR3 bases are TGCGCCAGCAGCCCCGACAGGGGGGCGTCTGAAGCTTTCTTT.

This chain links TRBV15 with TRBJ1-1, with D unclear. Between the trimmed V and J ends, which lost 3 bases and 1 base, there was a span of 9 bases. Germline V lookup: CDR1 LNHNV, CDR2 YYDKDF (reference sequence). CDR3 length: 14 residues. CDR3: CATSRERGNTEAFF. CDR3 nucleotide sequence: TGTGCCACCAGCAGGGAGCGTGGGAACACTGAAGCTTTCTTT.

This CDR3 reads CASRLNYGYTF. The CDR3 DNA follows: TGTGCCAGCAGACTTAACTATGGCTACACCTTC. The chain uses TRBV6-5 and TRBJ1-2; D is undetermined. Germline-derived CDR1 and CDR2 are MNHEY and SVGAGI. This CDR3 has 11 residues. The V end lost 6 bases, the J end lost 1 base, and 3 bases lay between the germline ends.

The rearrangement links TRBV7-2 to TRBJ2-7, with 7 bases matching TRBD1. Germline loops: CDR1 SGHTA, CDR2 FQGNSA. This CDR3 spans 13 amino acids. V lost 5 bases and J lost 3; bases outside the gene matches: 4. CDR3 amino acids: CASSLDRRYEQYF. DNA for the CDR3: TGTGCCAGCAGCCTGGACAGGCGCTACGAGCAGTACTTC.

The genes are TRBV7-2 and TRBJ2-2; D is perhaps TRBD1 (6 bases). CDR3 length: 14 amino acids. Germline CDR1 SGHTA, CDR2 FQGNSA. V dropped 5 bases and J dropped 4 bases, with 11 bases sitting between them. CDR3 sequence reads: CASSQDRFTGELFF. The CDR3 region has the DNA TGTGCCAGCAGCCAGGACAGATTCACCGGGGAGCTGTTTTTT. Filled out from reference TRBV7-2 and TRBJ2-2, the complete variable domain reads GAGVSQSPSNKVTEKGKDVELRCDPISGHTALYWYRQSLGQGLEFLIYFQGNSAPDKSGLPSDRFSAERTGGSVSTLTIQRTQQEDSAVYLCASSQDRFTGELFFGEGSRLTVL.

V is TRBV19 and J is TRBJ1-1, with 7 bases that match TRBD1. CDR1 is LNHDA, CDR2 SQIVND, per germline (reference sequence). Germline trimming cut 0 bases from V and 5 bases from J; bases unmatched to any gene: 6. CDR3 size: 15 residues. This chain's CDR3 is CASSIDGRGSTEAFF. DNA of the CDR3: TGTGCCAGTAGTATAGATGGCAGGGGGAGTACTGAAGCTTTCTTT.

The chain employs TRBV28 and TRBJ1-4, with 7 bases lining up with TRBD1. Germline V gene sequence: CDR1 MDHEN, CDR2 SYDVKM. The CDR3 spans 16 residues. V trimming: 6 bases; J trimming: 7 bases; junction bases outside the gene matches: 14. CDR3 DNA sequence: TGTGCCAGCAGCTTTACCTTGACAGGGAGGAGTGAAAAACTGTTTTTT. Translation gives CASSFTLTGRSEKLFF.

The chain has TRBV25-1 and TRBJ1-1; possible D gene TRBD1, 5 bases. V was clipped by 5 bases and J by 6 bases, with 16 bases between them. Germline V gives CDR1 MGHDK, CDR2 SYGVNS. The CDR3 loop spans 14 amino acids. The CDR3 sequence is CASSPLDSVPEAFF. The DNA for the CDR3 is TGTGCCAGCAGTCCTCTCGACAGCGTCCCTGAAGCTTTCTTT.

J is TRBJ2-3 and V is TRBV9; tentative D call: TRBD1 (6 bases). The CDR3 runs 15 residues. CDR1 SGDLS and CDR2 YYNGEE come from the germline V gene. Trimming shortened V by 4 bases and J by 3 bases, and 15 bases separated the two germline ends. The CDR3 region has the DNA TGTGCCAGCAGCCCCAGGGGCGCCCGGACAGATACGCAGTATTTT. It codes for CASSPRGARTDTQYF.